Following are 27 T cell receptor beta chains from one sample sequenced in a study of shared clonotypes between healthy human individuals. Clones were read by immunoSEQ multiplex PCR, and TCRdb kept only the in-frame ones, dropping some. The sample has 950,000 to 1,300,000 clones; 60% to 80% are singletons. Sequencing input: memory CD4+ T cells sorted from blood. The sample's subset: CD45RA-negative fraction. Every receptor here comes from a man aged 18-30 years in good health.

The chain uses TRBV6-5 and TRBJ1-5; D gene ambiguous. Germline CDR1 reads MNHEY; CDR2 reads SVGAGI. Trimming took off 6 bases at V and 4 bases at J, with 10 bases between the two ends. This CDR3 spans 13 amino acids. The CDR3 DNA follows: TGTGCCAGCAGCCCTCAGTTTAATCAGCCCCAGCATTTT. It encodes CASSPQFNQPQHF.

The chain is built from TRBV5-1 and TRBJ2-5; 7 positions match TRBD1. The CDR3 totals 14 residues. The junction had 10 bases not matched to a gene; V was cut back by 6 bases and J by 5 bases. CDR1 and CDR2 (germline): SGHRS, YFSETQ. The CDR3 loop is CASTLERGQETQYF. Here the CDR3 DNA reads TGCGCCAGCACCCTGGAGAGGGGGCAGGAGACCCAGTACTTC.

CDR3 coding DNA: TGCGCCAGCAGTATTGAGGGGGCCCCCTACGAGCAGTACTTC. Protein sequence: CASSIEGAPYEQYF. This chain uses TRBV5-1 with TRBJ2-7; 7 bases match TRBD1. Looked up from germline, CDR1 is SGHRS and CDR2 is YFSETQ. V dropped 5 bases and J dropped 2; count of bases not matched to a gene: 7. This CDR3 region has 14 residues. The full variable domain, its missing parts supplied by reference TRBV5-1 and TRBJ2-7, is KAGVTQTPRYLIKTRGQQVTLSCSPISGHRSVSWYQQTPGQGLQFLFEYFSETQRNKGNFPGRFSGRQFSNSRSEMNVSTLELGDSALYLCASSIEGAPYEQYFGPGTRLTVT.

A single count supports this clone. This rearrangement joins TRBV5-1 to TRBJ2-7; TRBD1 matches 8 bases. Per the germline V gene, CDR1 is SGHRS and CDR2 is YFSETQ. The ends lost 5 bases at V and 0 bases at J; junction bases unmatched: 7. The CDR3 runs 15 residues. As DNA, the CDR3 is TGCGCCAGCAGATCCGGGACAGGAGGCTCCTACGAGCAGTACTTC. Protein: CASRSGTGGSYEQYF.

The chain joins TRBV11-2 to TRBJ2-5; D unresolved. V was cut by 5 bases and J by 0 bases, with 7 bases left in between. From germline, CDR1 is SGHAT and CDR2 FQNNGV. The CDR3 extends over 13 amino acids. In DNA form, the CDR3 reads TGTGCCAGCAGCGCACCTAACCAAGAGACCCAGTACTTC. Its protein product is CASSAPNQETQYF.

In DNA, the CDR3 is TGTGCCAGCAGTTATCTGAGCAATCAGCCCCAGCATTTT. This encodes CASSYLSNQPQHF. This rearrangement joins TRBV27 to TRBJ1-5; D is unclear. Germline V lookup: CDR1 MNHEY, CDR2 SMNVEV (reference sequence). V was shortened by 4 bases and J by 1 base, with 5 bases between the two germline ends. This CDR3 has 13 amino acids.

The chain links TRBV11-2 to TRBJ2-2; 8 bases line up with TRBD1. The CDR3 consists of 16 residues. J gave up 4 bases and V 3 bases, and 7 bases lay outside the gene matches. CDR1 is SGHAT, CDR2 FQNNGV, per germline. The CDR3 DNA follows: TGTGCCAGCAGCTTGAGGGACAGGTTTCGCACCGGGGAGCTGTTTTTT. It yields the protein CASSLRDRFRTGELFF.

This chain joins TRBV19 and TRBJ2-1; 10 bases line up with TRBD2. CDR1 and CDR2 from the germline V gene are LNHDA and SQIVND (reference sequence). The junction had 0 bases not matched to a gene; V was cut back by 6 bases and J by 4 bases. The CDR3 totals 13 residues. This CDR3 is CASRAGGYNEQFF. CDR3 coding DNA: TGTGCCAGTAGAGCGGGAGGGTACAATGAGCAGTTCTTC.

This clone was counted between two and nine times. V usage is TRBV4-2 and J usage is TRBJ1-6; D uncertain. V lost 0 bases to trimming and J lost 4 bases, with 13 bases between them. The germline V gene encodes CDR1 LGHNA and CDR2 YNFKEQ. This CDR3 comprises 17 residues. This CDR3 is CASSQDLGRIYNSPLHF. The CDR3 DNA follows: TGTGCCAGCAGCCAAGACCTGGGCAGGATATATAATTCACCCCTCCACTTT.

The DNA of the CDR3 is TGTGCCAGCAGCCCGTCCGGGACAGGGAAGTACGAGCAGTACTTC. This codes for CASSPSGTGKYEQYF. V usage is TRBV7-8 and J usage is TRBJ2-7; 9 bases are shared with TRBD1. With 5 bases clipped from V and 4 bases from J, the junction kept 9 bases outside the gene matches. The CDR3 covers 15 residues. CDR1 is SGHVS, CDR2 FQNEAQ, per germline. The full variable domain, with the rest looked up from reference TRBV7-8 and TRBJ2-7, is GAGVSQSPRYKVAKRGQDVALRCDPISGHVSLFWYQQALGQGPEFLTYFQNEAQLDKSGLPSDRFFAERPEGSVSTLKIQRTQQEDSAVYLCASSPSGTGKYEQYFGPGTRLTVT.

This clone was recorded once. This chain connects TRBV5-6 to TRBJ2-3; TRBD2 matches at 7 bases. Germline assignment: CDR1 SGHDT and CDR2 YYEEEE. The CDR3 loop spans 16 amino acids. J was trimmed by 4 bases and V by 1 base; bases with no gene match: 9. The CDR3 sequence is CASSLIGTSVADTQYF. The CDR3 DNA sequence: TGTGCCAGCAGCTTGATCGGCACTAGCGTGGCAGATACGCAGTATTTT.

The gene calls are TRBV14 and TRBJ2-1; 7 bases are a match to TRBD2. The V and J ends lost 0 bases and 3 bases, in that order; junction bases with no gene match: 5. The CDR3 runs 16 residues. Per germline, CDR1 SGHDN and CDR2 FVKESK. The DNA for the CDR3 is TGTGCCAGCAGCCAAGACGCCGGGACTATCTACAATGAGCAGTTCTTC. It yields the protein CASSQDAGTIYNEQFF. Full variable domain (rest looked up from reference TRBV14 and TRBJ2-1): EAGVTQFPSHSVIEKGQTVTLRCDPISGHDNLYWYRRVMGKEIKFLLHFVKESKQDESGMPNNRFLAERTGGTYSTLKVQPAELEDSGVYFCASSQDAGTIYNEQFFGPGTRLTVL.

The CDR3 region has the DNA TGTGCCAGCAGCCCTTGGGGTGGTCCTAACGAGCAGTACTTC. It specifies CASSPWGGPNEQYF. The V call is TRBV6-5, the J call TRBJ2-7; no clear D gene. V gave up 6 bases and J gave up 5 bases, with 17 bases separating them. CDR1 MNHEY and CDR2 SVGAGI come from the germline V gene. This CDR3 spans 14 amino acids.

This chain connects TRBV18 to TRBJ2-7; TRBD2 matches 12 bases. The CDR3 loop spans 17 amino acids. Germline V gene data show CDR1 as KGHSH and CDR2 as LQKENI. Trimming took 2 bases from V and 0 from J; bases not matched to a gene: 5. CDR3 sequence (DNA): TGTGCCAGCTCACCAGGACTAGCGGGACTGAGCTCCTACGAGCAGTACTTC. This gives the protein CASSPGLAGLSSYEQYF.

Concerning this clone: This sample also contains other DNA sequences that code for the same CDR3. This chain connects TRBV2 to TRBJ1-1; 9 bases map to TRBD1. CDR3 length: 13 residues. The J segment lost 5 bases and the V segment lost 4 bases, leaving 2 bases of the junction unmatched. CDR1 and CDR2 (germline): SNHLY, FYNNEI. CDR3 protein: CASSGQGGTEAFF. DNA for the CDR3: TGTGCCAGCAGTGGACAGGGGGGGACTGAAGCTTTCTTT. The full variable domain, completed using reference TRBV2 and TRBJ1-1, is EPEVTQTPSHQVTQMGQEVILRCVPISNHLYFYWYRQILGQKVEFLVSFYNNEISEKSEIFDDQFSVERPDGSNFTLKIRSTKLEDSAMYFCASSGQGGTEAFFGQGTRLTVV.

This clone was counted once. The CDR3 DNA reads as TGCGCCAGCAGCTTGGAGGCAGGGAAAGAGACCCAGTACTTC. Its protein product is CASSLEAGKETQYF. The chain recombines TRBV5-1 with TRBJ2-5; D might be TRBD1 (5 bases). Per the germline V gene, CDR1 is SGHRS and CDR2 is YFSETQ. This CDR3 region has 14 residues. The V and J ends lost 0 bases and 3 bases respectively, with 9 bases between them.

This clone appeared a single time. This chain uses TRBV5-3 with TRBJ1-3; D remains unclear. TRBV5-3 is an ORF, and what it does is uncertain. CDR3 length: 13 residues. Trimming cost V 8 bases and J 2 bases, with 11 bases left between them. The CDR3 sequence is CASCPEAGNTIYF. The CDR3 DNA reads TGTGCCAGCTGTCCAGAGGCTGGAAACACCATATATTTT.

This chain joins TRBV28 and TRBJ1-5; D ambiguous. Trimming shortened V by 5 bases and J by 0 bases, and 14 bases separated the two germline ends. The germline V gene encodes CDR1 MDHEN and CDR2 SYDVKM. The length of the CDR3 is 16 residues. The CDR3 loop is CASSPLGDYSNQPQHF. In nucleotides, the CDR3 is TGTGCCAGCAGTCCGCTTGGGGATTATAGCAATCAGCCCCAGCATTTT. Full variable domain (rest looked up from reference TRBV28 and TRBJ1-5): DVKVTQSSRYLVKRTGEKVFLECVQDMDHENMFWYRQDPGLGLRLIYFSYDVKMKEKGDIPEGYSVSREKKERFSLILESASTNQTSMYLCASSPLGDYSNQPQHFGDGTRLSIL.

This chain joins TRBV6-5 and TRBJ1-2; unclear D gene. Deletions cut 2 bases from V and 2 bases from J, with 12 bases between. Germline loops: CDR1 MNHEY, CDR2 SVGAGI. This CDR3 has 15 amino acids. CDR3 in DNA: TGTGCCAGCAGTTACACAAAAGATGCAAACTATGGCTACACCTTC. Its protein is CASSYTKDANYGYTF.

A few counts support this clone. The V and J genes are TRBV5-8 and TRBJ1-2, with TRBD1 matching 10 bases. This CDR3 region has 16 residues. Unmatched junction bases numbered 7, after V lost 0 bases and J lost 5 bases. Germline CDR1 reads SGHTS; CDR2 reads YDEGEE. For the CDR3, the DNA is TGTGCCAGCAGCTTGGCGGGACAGGGGTACTATTATGGCTACACCTTC. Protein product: CASSLAGQGYYYGYTF.

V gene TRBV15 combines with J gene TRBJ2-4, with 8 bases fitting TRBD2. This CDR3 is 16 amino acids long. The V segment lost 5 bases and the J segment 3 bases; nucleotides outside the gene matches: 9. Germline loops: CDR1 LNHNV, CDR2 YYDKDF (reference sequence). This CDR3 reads CATSARGGLSKNIQYF. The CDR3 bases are TGTGCCACCAGCGCCCGGGGGGGCCTTAGCAAAAACATTCAGTACTTC.

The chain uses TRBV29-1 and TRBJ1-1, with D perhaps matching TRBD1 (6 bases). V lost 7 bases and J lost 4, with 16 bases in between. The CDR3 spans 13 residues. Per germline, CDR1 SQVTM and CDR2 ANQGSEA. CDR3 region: CSAQQGVGTEAFF. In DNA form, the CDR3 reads TGCAGCGCCCAACAGGGAGTTGGCACTGAAGCTTTCTTT.

CDR3 sequence reads: CASSLGGKQPQHF. The CDR3 region has the DNA TGTGCCAGCAGCTTAGGCGGAAAACAGCCCCAGCATTTT. V usage is TRBV7-2 and J usage is TRBJ1-5; D not resolved. The CDR3 length is 13 residues. Germline values: CDR1 SGHTA, CDR2 FQGNSA. The V end was cut by 1 base, the J end by 7 bases, with 8 bases between.

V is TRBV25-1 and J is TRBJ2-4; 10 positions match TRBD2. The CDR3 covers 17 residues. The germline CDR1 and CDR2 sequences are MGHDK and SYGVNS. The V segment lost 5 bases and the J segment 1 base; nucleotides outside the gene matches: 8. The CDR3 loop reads CASSPQTSGPAKNIQYF. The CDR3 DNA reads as TGTGCCAGCAGTCCGCAGACTAGCGGGCCTGCCAAAAACATTCAGTACTTC.

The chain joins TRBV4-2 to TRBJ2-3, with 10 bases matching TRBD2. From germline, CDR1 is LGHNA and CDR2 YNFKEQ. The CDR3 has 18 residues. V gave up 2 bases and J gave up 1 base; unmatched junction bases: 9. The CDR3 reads CASSQSLSGTSGTDTQYF. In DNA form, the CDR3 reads TGTGCCAGCAGCCAAAGTCTTTCCGGGACTAGCGGCACAGATACGCAGTATTTT.

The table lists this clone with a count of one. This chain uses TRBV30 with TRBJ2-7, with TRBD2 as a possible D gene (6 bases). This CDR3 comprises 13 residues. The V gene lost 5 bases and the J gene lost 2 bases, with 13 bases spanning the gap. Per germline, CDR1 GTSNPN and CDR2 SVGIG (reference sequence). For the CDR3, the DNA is TGTGCCTGGGGGGGGACGGGAACCTACGAGCAGTACTTC. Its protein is CAWGGTGTYEQYF.

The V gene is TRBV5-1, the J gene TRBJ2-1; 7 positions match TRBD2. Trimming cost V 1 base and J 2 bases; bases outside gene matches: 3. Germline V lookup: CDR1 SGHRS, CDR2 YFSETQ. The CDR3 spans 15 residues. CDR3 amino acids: CASSLRLAAYNEQFF. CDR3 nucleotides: TGCGCCAGCAGCTTGAGGCTAGCGGCCTACAATGAGCAGTTCTTC.